The clone carrying this T cell receptor (beta chain) was seen once. The sample is drawn from a study of OX40 agonist ivuxolimab in advanced cancers. On the study more broadly: The mean age was 60 years, ranging from about 20 to 90, with 65% to 85% of participants male. Eligibility rules accepted prior anti-PD-1, anti-PD-L1 or anti-CTLA-4 therapy, and 30% to 40% had some.

Generated by immunoSEQ multiplex PCR, the TCRdb table keeps only in-frame clones and is missing some. The sample holds tens of thousands of clones; 90% to 95% are singletons and the top ten take 0.69%. Trimming left V 5 bases short and J 9 bases short, with 17 bases between. Germline values: CDR1 MNHNS, CDR2 SASEGT. The CDR3 spans 14 residues. Patients with autoimmune history or systemic immunosuppression were excluded. The sampling schedule covered blood at baseline, cycle 4 day 1, and cycle 7 day 1. This clonotype was obtained from an adult with an advanced solid tumor such as melanoma, head and neck, liver or kidney cancer. The sample was CD4+ or CD8+ T cells sorted from blood, taken in a trial of the OX40 agonist ivuxolimab. V usage is TRBV6-1 and J usage is TRBJ2-1; D is unresolved. The CDR3 DNA reads as TGTGCCAGCAGTTTGGGCCCAAAACGGAGTGAGCAGTTCTTC. Translation: CASSLGPKRSEQFF.